This T cell receptor beta chain was sequenced in a study of blood T cell repertoires in COVID-19. The wider study: Samples came from the United States, Italy and Spain, spanning acute and convalescent COVID-19. PBMCs, B-cell-depleted T cells, or T cells were the source of the cDNA or gDNA that made up the material.

In the authors' workflow: Reference gene primer amplification in the assay estimated nucleated cell counts. Method: immunoSEQ multiplex PCR; TCRdb's copy keeps in-frame clones and lacks some. That table supplies the V and J calls and clone size; D and trimming were determined from the DNA. The repertoire holds a few hundred thousand clones, with roughly 84% as singletons. Trimming cost V 6 bases and J 0 bases; bases outside gene matches: 2. The germline gives CDR1 MGHDK, CDR2 SYGVNS. The CDR3 spans 14 residues. The gene calls are TRBV25-1 and TRBJ1-1; 9 bases align to TRBD1. Specimen: peripheral blood. This TCR was recovered from a woman in her late teens or twenties with acute or convalescent COVID-19. CDR3: CASRGTGLNTEAFF. The CDR3, as DNA: TGTGCCAGCAGGGGGACAGGGTTGAACACTGAAGCTTTCTTT.